These T cell receptor beta chains were read from a single sample in a study of identical twins. TCRdb processed the 5' RACE reads anew with MiXCR; each CDR3 protein has one entry. The data contain a few hundred thousand distinct CDR3 sequences, over 9.5% of them seen just once; the ten biggest clones take up more than 8.5%. The sequenced material came from memory T cells sorted from blood. These TCRs come from a man aged 50-59 years in good health. Both conserved end residues are part of each CDR3. D genes are given only for firm matches. The size field is filled for only some rows; it gives once, few, many or a size class.

length: 12
J: TRBJ1-2
D: NA
size: NA
V: TRBV7-2
CDR3: CASSSIRLLYTF
DNA: TGTGCCAGCAGCTCCATCCGTTTACTTTACACCTTC

length: 15
J: TRBJ2-7
D: NA
size: many
V: TRBV5-1
CDR3: CASSLTGRPPYEQYF
DNA: TGCGCCAGCAGCTTAACCGGGAGACCCCCCTACGAGCAGTACTTC

length: 15
J: TRBJ2-3
D: TRBD2
size: many
V: TRBV20-1
CDR3: CSAKRLAFATDTQYF
DNA: TGCAGTGCGAAACGACTAGCCTTTGCCACAGATACGCAGTATTTT

length: 12
J: TRBJ2-7
D: NA
size: few
V: TRBV7-2
CDR3: CASGDQTYEQYF
DNA: TGTGCCAGCGGGGACCAAACCTACGAGCAGTACTTC

length: 16
J: TRBJ2-1
D: TRBD2
size: many
V: TRBV29-1
CDR3: CSVESGIAGVYNEQFF
DNA: TGCAGCGTTGAGTCCGGGATAGCGGGGGTCTACAATGAGCAGTTCTTC

length: 13
J: TRBJ1-2
D: NA
size: many
V: TRBV7-9
CDR3: CASSPDSAYGYTF
DNA: TGTGCCAGCAGCCCCGACAGCGCCTATGGCTACACCTTC

length: 15
J: TRBJ2-2
D: TRBD2
size: many
V: TRBV3-1
CDR3: CASSQSAGVTGELFF
DNA: TGTGCCAGCAGCCAATCGGCGGGAGTTACCGGGGAGCTGTTTTTT

length: 16
J: TRBJ2-1
D: TRBD2
size: few
V: TRBV5-1
CDR3: CASSQRTSGGYNEQFF
DNA: TGCGCCAGCAGCCAAAGGACTAGCGGAGGCTACAATGAGCAGTTCTTC

length: 14
J: TRBJ1-2
D: TRBD1
size: NA
V: TRBV7-9
CDR3: CASSQTGTGDGYTF
DNA: TGTGCCAGCAGCCAAACCGGGACAGGGGATGGCTACACCTTC

length: 14
J: TRBJ2-3
D: NA
size: NA
V: TRBV12-3/TRBV12-4
CDR3: CASSLAGQGGTQYF
DNA: TGTGCCAGCAGTTTAGCCGGACAGGGAGGGACGCAGTATTTT

length: 15
J: TRBJ2-5
D: TRBD2
size: few
V: TRBV27
CDR3: CASKREAWGQETQYF
DNA: TGTGCCAGCAAGCGGGAGGCCTGGGGGCAAGAGACCCAGTACTTC

length: 14
J: TRBJ1-1
D: TRBD1
size: few
V: TRBV19
CDR3: CASRKGAMNTEAFF
DNA: TGTGCCAGTAGAAAGGGGGCCATGAACACTGAAGCTTTCTTT

length: 14
J: TRBJ1-5
D: TRBD1
size: few
V: TRBV18
CDR3: CASSPGQGDQPQHF
DNA: TGTGCCAGCTCACCGGGACAGGGAGATCAGCCCCAGCATTTT

length: 16
J: TRBJ1-6
D: NA
size: many
V: TRBV5-1
CDR3: CASSVQSSSYNSPLHF
DNA: TGCGCCAGCAGCGTACAATCGAGCTCCTATAATTCACCCCTCCACTTT

length: 17
J: TRBJ2-3
D: TRBD2
size: NA
V: TRBV7-2
CDR3: CASSLKEASGATDTQYF
DNA: TGTGCCAGCAGCTTAAAAGAGGCTAGCGGGGCCACAGATACGCAGTATTTT

length: 14
J: TRBJ2-2
D: TRBD2
size: many
V: TRBV29-1
CDR3: CSGGLAGGAGELFF
DNA: TGCAGCGGCGGACTAGCGGGAGGGGCCGGGGAGCTGTTTTTT

length: 19
J: TRBJ2-3
D: TRBD2
size: few
V: TRBV11-2
CDR3: CASPPGLAGGHYLDDTQYF
DNA: TGTGCCAGCCCACCGGGACTAGCGGGGGGCCACTACCTCGACGATACGCAGTATTTT

length: 17
J: TRBJ2-1
D: TRBD2
size: many
V: TRBV4-1
CDR3: CASRALAGGSSYNEQFF
DNA: TGCGCCAGCAGAGCCCTAGCGGGGGGAAGCTCCTACAATGAGCAGTTCTTC

length: 11
J: TRBJ2-2
D: NA
size: many
V: TRBV29-1
CDR3: CSVPSTGELFF
DNA: TGCAGCGTCCCAAGTACCGGGGAGCTGTTTTTT

length: 14
J: TRBJ2-7
D: NA
size: NA
V: TRBV28
CDR3: CASRARGIGDEQYF
DNA: TGTGCCAGCAGAGCCCGCGGGATCGGAGACGAGCAGTACTTC

length: 14
J: TRBJ1-3
D: NA
size: NA
V: TRBV7-2
CDR3: CASSFQGGGNTIYF
DNA: TGTGCCAGCAGCTTTCAGGGTGGTGGAAACACCATATATTTT

length: 12
J: TRBJ2-2
D: NA
size: many
V: TRBV7-9
CDR3: CATVRVTGELFF
DNA: TGTGCCACAGTTCGGGTCACCGGGGAGCTGTTTTTT

length: 16
J: TRBJ1-5
D: NA
size: few
V: TRBV7-2
CDR3: CASSLMDGGRNLPQHF
DNA: TGTGCCAGCAGCTTGATGGACGGAGGTAGGAATCTGCCCCAGCATTTT

length: 16
J: TRBJ2-6
D: NA
size: many
V: TRBV5-1
CDR3: CASSLAAVLGANVLTF
DNA: TGCGCCAGCAGCTTGGCGGCGGTCCTCGGTGCCAACGTCCTGACTTTC

length: 15
J: TRBJ2-7
D: TRBD2
size: few
V: TRBV5-1
CDR3: CASSFSSGGRYEQYF
DNA: TGCGCCAGCAGCTTTAGTAGCGGGGGTCGCTACGAGCAGTACTTC

length: 11
J: TRBJ2-7
D: NA
size: NA
V: TRBV28
CDR3: CASSSADEQYF
DNA: TGTGCCAGCAGTTCAGCAGACGAGCAGTACTTC

length: 16
J: TRBJ1-4
D: TRBD1
size: few
V: TRBV28
CDR3: CASKRYQGAVNEKLFF
DNA: TGTGCCAGCAAACGTTACCAGGGGGCGGTAAATGAAAAACTGTTTTTT

length: 13
J: TRBJ2-7
D: NA
size: few
V: TRBV5-4
CDR3: CASSPQDSYEQYF
DNA: TGTGCCAGCAGCCCCCAGGACTCCTACGAGCAGTACTTC

length: 14
J: TRBJ1-1
D: NA
size: NA
V: TRBV5-1
CDR3: CASSRGGPDTEAFF
DNA: TGCGCCAGCAGCAGGGGGGGCCCGGACACTGAAGCTTTCTTT

length: 16
J: TRBJ1-4
D: NA
size: NA
V: TRBV30
CDR3: CAWSGGLLRLDEKLFF
DNA: TGTGCCTGGAGTGGGGGTCTTCTCCGGCTGGATGAAAAACTGTTTTTT

length: 11
J: TRBJ2-5
D: NA
size: few
V: TRBV10-3
CDR3: CAISPQETQYF
DNA: TGTGCCATCAGTCCCCAAGAGACCCAGTACTTC

length: 15
J: TRBJ2-1
D: NA
size: NA
V: TRBV28
CDR3: CASSNSGLSYNEQFF
DNA: TGTGCCAGTTCCAACAGCGGCCTCTCCTACAATGAGCAGTTCTTC

length: 15
J: TRBJ2-7
D: TRBD2
size: NA
V: TRBV5-1
CDR3: CASSFTSGQGYEQYF
DNA: TGCGCCAGCAGCTTCACTAGCGGACAAGGATACGAGCAGTACTTC

length: 15
J: TRBJ2-7
D: NA
size: NA
V: TRBV6-5
CDR3: CASSYAGHGPGEQYF
DNA: TGTGCCAGCAGTTACGCAGGGCACGGTCCGGGCGAGCAGTACTTC

length: 12
J: TRBJ2-5
D: NA
size: NA
V: TRBV2
CDR3: CASRRTTQTQYF
DNA: TGTGCCAGCAGACGCACAACCCAGACCCAGTACTTC

length: 15
J: TRBJ1-5
D: NA
size: many
V: TRBV7-6
CDR3: CASSLGGGSGRPQHF
DNA: TGTGCCAGCAGCTTAGGGGGAGGGTCGGGGAGACCCCAGCATTTT

length: 13
J: TRBJ2-7
D: NA
size: few
V: TRBV5-5
CDR3: CASSRDQIREQYF
DNA: TGTGCCAGCAGCCGAGACCAGATTAGGGAGCAGTACTTC

length: 15
J: TRBJ2-3
D: TRBD1
size: few
V: TRBV6-2/TRBV6-3
CDR3: CASTHRDRTTDTQYF
DNA: TGTGCCAGCACCCACCGGGACAGGACCACAGATACGCAGTATTTT

length: 14
J: TRBJ2-7
D: TRBD2
size: few
V: TRBV5-1
CDR3: CASSLFGGESEQYF
DNA: TGCGCCAGCAGCTTGTTCGGGGGGGAGAGCGAGCAGTACTTC

length: 15
J: TRBJ1-5
D: NA
size: NA
V: TRBV6-1
CDR3: CASSLTVSSIQPQHF
DNA: TGTGCCAGCAGTCTGACAGTGTCCAGCATTCAGCCCCAGCATTTT

length: 14
J: TRBJ1-6
D: NA
size: few
V: TRBV5-1
CDR3: CASMGGLSNSPLHF
DNA: TGCGCCAGCATGGGAGGCCTCTCGAATTCACCCCTCCACTTT

length: 13
J: TRBJ1-4
D: NA
size: many
V: TRBV7-2
CDR3: CASTRPGNEKLFF
DNA: TGTGCCAGCACCCGTCCGGGTAATGAAAAACTGTTTTTT

length: 16
J: TRBJ2-1
D: TRBD1
size: many
V: TRBV6-1
CDR3: CASSPYTGGSYNEQFF
DNA: TGTGCCAGCAGCCCCTATACAGGGGGGTCCTACAATGAGCAGTTCTTC

length: 14
J: TRBJ2-1
D: TRBD2
size: few
V: TRBV28
CDR3: CASSLLAGYNEQFF
DNA: TGTGCCAGCAGTTTACTAGCGGGGTACAATGAGCAGTTCTTC

length: 16
J: TRBJ2-1
D: TRBD2
size: few
V: TRBV9
CDR3: CASSVGLAGVYNEQFF
DNA: TGTGCCAGCAGCGTAGGACTAGCGGGGGTGTACAATGAGCAGTTCTTC

length: 18
J: TRBJ2-6
D: TRBD2
size: few
V: TRBV19
CDR3: CASSPSAGALSGANVLTF
DNA: TGTGCCAGTAGTCCCTCAGCGGGAGCCCTCTCTGGGGCCAACGTCCTGACTTTC